This TCR beta chain was sequenced for a study of T cells in women clearing cervical HPV infection. Trimming took off 3 bases at V and 9 bases at J, with 17 bases between the two ends. From germline, CDR1 is LNHDA and CDR2 SQIVND (reference sequence). The CDR3 loop spans 15 amino acids. Some clones are missing from TCRdb's copy, which holds only in-frame ones; the method was immunoSEQ multiplex PCR. In total, the table holds tens of thousands of clones. To note about this clone: Sequencing ends 3 residues short of the CDR3 end; the germline J gene provides the rest.

Sequencing used blood buffy coat. The rearrangement uses TRBV19 and TRBJ2-2; weak D call: TRBD2 (7 bases). The sequence was collected from a woman between 18 and 70 years old with a cervical HPV16 infection that either progressed to CIN3+ or cleared (not recorded which). The DNA read from the CDR3 is TGTGCCAGTAGTATCCGGGGGGCCCAGATCCGGGAG. As protein: CASSIRGAQIRE. The entire CDR3 is CASSIRGAQIRELFF.